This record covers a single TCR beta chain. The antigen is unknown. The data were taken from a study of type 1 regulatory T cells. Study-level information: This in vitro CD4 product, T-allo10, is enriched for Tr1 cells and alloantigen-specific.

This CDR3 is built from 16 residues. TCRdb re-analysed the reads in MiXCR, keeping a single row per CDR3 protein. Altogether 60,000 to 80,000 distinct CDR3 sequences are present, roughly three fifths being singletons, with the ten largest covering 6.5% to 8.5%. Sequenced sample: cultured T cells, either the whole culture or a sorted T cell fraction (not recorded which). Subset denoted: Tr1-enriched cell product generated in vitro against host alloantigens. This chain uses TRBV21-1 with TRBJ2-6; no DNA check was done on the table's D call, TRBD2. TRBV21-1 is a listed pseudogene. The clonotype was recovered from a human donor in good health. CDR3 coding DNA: TGTGCCAGCGGGAGGTTGGGGGGCTCTGGGGCCAACGTCCTGACTTTC. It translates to CASGRLGGSGANVLTF.